This T cell receptor beta chain was recorded in a study of blood T cells in healthy people across ages (dated by TCRdb to between 2014 and 2017). About the investigation overall: In model experiments, template switching captured roughly one uniquely barcoded TCR beta cDNA molecule for every two T cells. Using deep sequencing normalized with unique cDNA molecular identifiers, the study measured how TCR beta repertoire diversity changes with age. The donors were split into four age groups: young (average roughly 15 years), middle-aged (39), aged (more than 60) and long-lived (approximately 80). To avoid experimental bias, donors of different ages were distributed randomly across sequencing lanes. For two donors (one aged 18 to 29 and one aged 80 or older), the study analyzed two additional independent replicas of 1 million unique cDNA reads from the same blood draw. Results and caveats for the whole study, not just this receptor: Compared with the aged group, the long-lived group had more naive CD4+ T cells, fewer expanded clones and increased TCR diversity, a pattern suggesting age selection. Since profiling was done on bulk unsorted PBMCs, naive and antigen-experienced compartments could not be conclusively compared. As age increased, observed TCR beta diversity per million T cells dropped in a roughly linear way, and a significant reduction was already evident by age roughly 40. Estimates of total diversity based on one million sequenced T cells were regarded as lower bounds and as underestimates. Donor CMV infection status was unknown, potentially confounding age-related changes in expanded clonotypes. A strong correlation was found between observed TCR beta diversity and the percentage of naive T cells measured by flow cytometry.

The library was generated by 5' RACE. The listed sequencing device is Illumina HiSeq 2500. A second PCR of about 7 to 12 cycles was run with a J-beta primer mix and a sample-barcoded 5' primer. A template-switch 5' adaptor carrying 12 random nucleotides introduced a unique molecular identifier onto each TCR beta cDNA molecule. Each sample yielded at least 2.5 million CDR3-containing paired-end reads. The Mint cDNA synthesis kit, primed by a TRBC-specific oligonucleotide, was used to synthesize first-strand cDNA from all RNA. Following uracil-DNA glycosylase treatment, a first 18-cycle PCR with universal primers M1SS and BC2_uni_R was performed on all cDNA. The study's processing was this. For normalization, 1 million high-quality reads, each with a distinct molecular identifier, were randomly selected from each sample. Instead of being binned into consensus sequences, reads that shared molecular identifiers were thrown out. MiTCR, set to a Q25 quality threshold and the strictest error-elimination algorithm, was used for CDR3 identification, clonotype clustering and error correction. Lower-bound total TCR beta diversity was estimated with a nonparametric unseen species model using Euler transformation. In TCRdb, the public reads were trimmed at Q25 with fastp and aligned with MiXCR, with productive beta chains retained. Duplicate CDR3 protein sequences are folded into a single record with the most common DNA and genes. The authors' filters were not applied to this entry. In this sample the table shows some 800,000 distinct CDR3 sequences, around two fifths of which occur a single time. About a fifth of the sample belongs to the ten largest clones.

The trim is 3 bases for V and 3 bases for J, with a gap of 9 bases between the germline ends. CDR1 MNHEY and CDR2 SMNVEV are derived from the germline V gene (reference sequence). The CDR3 spans 14 amino acids, including both terminal residues. Only CDR3 DNA is held: 42 bases, read in frame from base 1. The 39 donors, aged roughly 6 to 100 years, were systemically healthy Caucasian individuals from Russia. Each donor gave roughly 9 milliliters of peripheral blood, drawn into EDTA-treated Vacutainer tubes. Ficoll-Paque density-gradient centrifugation was used to isolate PBMCs, with at least 6 million obtained per sample. Total RNA, at least 6 micrograms per sample, was extracted from PBMCs with Trizol reagent. Naive CD45RAhigh/CD27high T cell percentages were measured by flow cytometry on a PBMC aliquot from every donor. Regarding this clonotype: It lacks a known antigen. The conserved final phenylalanine or tryptophan is absent from the CDR3, which likely points to a read error.

The clonotype comes from a man aged 60 to 69 in good health. The chain is encoded by TRBV27 joined to TRBJ1-5, with no confident D gene call. The sequenced sample consisted of blood. The encoded CDR3 is CASSFSSANQPQHY. The nucleotides read TGTGCCAGCAGTTTCTCGTCAGCCAATCAGCCCCAGCATTAT.